This TCR beta chain originates from a study of regulatory T cells in long-lasting Graves disease. Sample time point: persistent/refractory GD, antithyroid drugs over 5 years with positive TRAb. PBMC-extracted RNA yielded the TCR library. This clonotype was found many times. Trimming cost V 5 bases and J 8 bases, with 21 bases left between them. There are 15 residues in the CDR3. Germline CDR1 SEHNR, CDR2 FQNEAQ (reference sequence). HTBI primers from iRepertoire and Arm-PCR of CDR3 regions yielded the TCR beta libraries. Each CDR3 protein gets one entry after TCRdb re-called the multiplex PCR reads with MiXCR. The table includes some 370,000 distinct CDR3 sequences, around 21% detected once.

The origin of this receptor is a female donor with Graves disease. The chain carries TRBV7-9 and TRBJ1-2; no firm D call. Material: peripheral blood mononuclear cells (PBMCs), obtained when the disease was refractory, from a patient treated with antithyroid drugs. CDR3 residues: CASSPEAGHVVGYTF. The CDR3 DNA reads TGTGCCAGCAGCCCCGAAGCCGGCCATGTCGTAGGCTACACCTTC.